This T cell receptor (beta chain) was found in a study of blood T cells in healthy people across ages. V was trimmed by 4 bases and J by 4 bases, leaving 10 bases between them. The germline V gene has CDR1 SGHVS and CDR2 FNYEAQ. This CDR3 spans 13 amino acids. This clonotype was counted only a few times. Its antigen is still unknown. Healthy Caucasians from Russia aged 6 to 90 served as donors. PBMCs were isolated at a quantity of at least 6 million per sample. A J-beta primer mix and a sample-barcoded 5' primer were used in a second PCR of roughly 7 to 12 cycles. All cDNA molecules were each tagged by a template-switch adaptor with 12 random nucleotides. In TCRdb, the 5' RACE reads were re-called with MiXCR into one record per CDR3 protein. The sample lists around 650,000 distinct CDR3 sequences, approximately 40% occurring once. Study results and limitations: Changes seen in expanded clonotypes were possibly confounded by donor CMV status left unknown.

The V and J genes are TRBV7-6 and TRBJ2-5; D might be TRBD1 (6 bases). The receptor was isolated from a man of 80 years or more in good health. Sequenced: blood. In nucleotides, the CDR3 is TGTGCCAGCAGCTCCCCAGGGGTAGAGACCCAGTACTTC. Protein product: CASSSPGVETQYF.